This T cell receptor beta chain derives from a study of blood T cell repertoires in COVID-19. Some clones are missing from TCRdb's copy, which holds only in-frame ones; the method was immunoSEQ multiplex PCR. The profile shows a few hundred thousand clones, roughly four fifths of them singletons. The CDR3 is made up of 17 amino acids. The V gene's germline CDR1 is SGHVS and CDR2 FQNEAQ. V shed 2 bases and J shed 4 bases, with 17 bases lying between them. Sequences were obtained from peripheral blood. This TCR came from a woman of 80 years or more with COVID-19, enrolled during active disease. The J gene is TRBJ2-2, the V gene TRBV7-8; a weak D match, TRBD1 (8 bases). For the CDR3, the DNA is TGTGCCAGCAGCTTAAGGACAGGGAGGGGGACCACCGGGGAGCTGTTTTTT. Its translation: CASSLRTGRGTTGELFF.